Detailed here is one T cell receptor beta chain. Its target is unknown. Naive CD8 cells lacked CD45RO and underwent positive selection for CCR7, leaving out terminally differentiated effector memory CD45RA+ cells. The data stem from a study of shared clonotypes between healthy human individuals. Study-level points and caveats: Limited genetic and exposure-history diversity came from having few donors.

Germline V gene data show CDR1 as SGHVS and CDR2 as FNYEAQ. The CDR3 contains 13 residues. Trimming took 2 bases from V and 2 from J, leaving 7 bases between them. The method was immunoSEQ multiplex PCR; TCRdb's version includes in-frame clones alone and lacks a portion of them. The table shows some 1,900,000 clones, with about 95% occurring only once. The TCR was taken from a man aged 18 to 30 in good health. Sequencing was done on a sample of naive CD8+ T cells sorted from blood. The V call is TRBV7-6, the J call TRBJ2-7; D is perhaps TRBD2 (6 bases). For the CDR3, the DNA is TGTGCCAGCAGCTTAAGGACTACCTACGAGCAGTACTTC. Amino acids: CASSLRTTYEQYF.